This T cell receptor (beta chain) derives from a study of beta chain features in type 1 diabetes. Overall study context: In all, around 100,000,000 sorted cells from all samples were analyzed. Regarding the study as a whole: The naive, central memory and Treg TCRB repertoires of patients appeared to be more similar to one another than those of healthy donors. There were fewer insertions and more deletions at the VDJ junctions of type 1 diabetes patients.

Sequenced material consisted of expressed TCRB transcripts (all of the isolated RNA was reverse transcribed). Sequencing used immunoSEQ multiplex PCR; TCRdb keeps in-frame clones, though not all of them. The table has hundreds of thousands of clones, roughly a sixth seen once; the top ten hold 0.09% to 0.095%. CD45RO/CCR7/CD25/CD127/CD95/CD27 sorting isolated CD4+ naive, central memory, regulatory and stem cell-like memory cells. V was shortened by 5 bases and J by 3 bases, with 9 bases between the two germline ends. The CDR3 has 13 amino acids. Germline values: CDR1 MNHEY, CDR2 SVGAGI. As to this clone: The antigen remains undetermined.

The chain carries TRBV6-5 and TRBJ2-3; no clear D gene. The sequencing sample was made of naive CD4+ T cells from blood. The sequence derives from a man between 18 and 29 years old in good health. The DNA for the CDR3 is TGTGCCAGCAGTGGCGGACCGACAGATACGCAGTATTTT. Translation: CASSGGPTDTQYF.